This is a list of T cell receptor beta chains from one sample in a study of blood T cell repertoires in COVID-19. Assay used: immunoSEQ multiplex PCR; TCRdb lists only in-frame clones, some missing. Counted here are about 350,000 clones, about 88% occurring once; the ten biggest clones make up around 7.4%. Sequenced input: peripheral blood. These receptors originate from a woman in her sixties with COVID-19, enrolled during active disease. Both conserved end residues are part of each CDR3. Each record gives: clone size, D gene, J gene, V gene, CDR3 protein, CDR3 DNA. A D gene is named only where the DNA matches it firmly. Clone size is given for some rows only: seen once, a few or many times, or a class if the clone is expanded.

. | . | TRBJ1-6 | TRBV18 | CASSPPTGKNSPLHF | TGTGCCAGCTCACCACCGACGGGAAAGAATTCACCCCTCCACTTT
. | TRBD1 | TRBJ1-2 | TRBV10-3 | CAIRGTGIDYGYTF | TGTGCCATCAGGGGGACAGGGATAGACTATGGCTACACCTTC
once | . | TRBJ2-2 | TRBV7-2 | CASSPWDTGNTWELFF | TGTGCCAGCAGCCCTTGGGACACTGGGAACACCTGGGAGCTGTTTTTT
. | . | TRBJ1-3 | TRBV3-1/TRBV3-2 | CASSQDEVISGNTIYF | TGTGCCAGCAGCCAAGATGAGGTTATCTCTGGAAACACCATATATTTT
. | . | TRBJ2-7 | TRBV19 | CASSIRVQGIYEQYF | TGTGCCAGTAGTATAAGGGTCCAGGGGATCTACGAGCAGTACTTC
once | . | TRBJ1-2 | TRBV4-2 | CASSQEGGIGHYGYTF | TGTGCCAGCAGCCAAGAGGGAGGTATAGGGCACTATGGCTACACCTTC
. | . | TRBJ2-7 | TRBV7-3 | CASSSSPQVPIGEQYF | TGTGCCAGCAGCTCAAGTCCACAGGTCCCCATCGGGGAGCAGTACTTC
. | . | TRBJ2-5 | TRBV5-4 | CASSTFPSGRVSGETQYF | TGTGCCAGCAGTACCTTTCCGTCGGGCAGGGTGTCTGGGGAGACCCAGTACTTC
few | . | TRBJ1-2 | TRBV6-5 | CASSYSRGGNYGYTF | TGTGCCAGCAGTTACTCCAGGGGCGGGAACTATGGCTACACCTTC
. | TRBD2 | TRBJ2-1 | TRBV3-1/TRBV3-2 | CASSQVLAGPNEQFF | TGTGCCAGCAGCCAAGTGCTAGCGGGGCCCAATGAGCAGTTCTTC
few | . | TRBJ1-4 | TRBV5-1 | CASSLKGSSEKLFF | TGCGCCAGCAGCTTGAAGGGGTCTAGTGAAAAACTGTTTTTT
. | . | TRBJ2-5 | TRBV18 | CASSPRRDETQYF | TGTGCCAGCTCACCACGGAGGGATGAGACCCAGTACTTC
. | TRBD2 | TRBJ2-5 | TRBV14 | CASSQAKTSGLQETQYF | TGTGCCAGCAGCCAGGCTAAGACTAGCGGGCTCCAAGAGACCCAGTACTTC
. | . | TRBJ2-3 | TRBV5-4 | CASSLGATDTQYF | TGTGCCAGCAGCCTGGGGGCAACAGATACGCAGTATTTT
. | TRBD2 | TRBJ2-5 | TRBV12-5 | CASGPGLAGGETQYF | TGTGCTAGTGGCCCTGGACTAGCGGGGGGAGAGACCCAGTACTTC
few | TRBD1 | TRBJ1-5 | TRBV5-1 | CASSPGQGGEQPQHF | TGCGCCAGCAGCCCGGGACAGGGAGGTGAACAGCCCCAGCATTTT
. | TRBD1 | TRBJ1-1 | TRBV11-1 | CASSFTGANTEAFF | TGTGCCAGCAGCTTTACAGGGGCGAACACTGAAGCTTTCTTT
. | TRBD1 | TRBJ2-7 | TRBV5-6 | CASSLGQGAYEQYF | TGTGCCAGCAGCTTGGGACAGGGGGCCTACGAGCAGTACTTC
. | . | TRBJ1-2 | TRBV28 | CASKDSNGYTF | TGTGCCAGCAAAGACAGTAATGGCTACACCTTC
. | TRBD1 | TRBJ1-1 | TRBV6-5 | CASVKQGALYTEAFF | TGTGCCAGCGTCAAGCAGGGGGCCCTGTACACTGAAGCTTTCTTT
. | . | TRBJ1-2 | TRBV7-9 | CASSLREDGYTF | TGTGCCAGCAGCTTACGGGAGGATGGCTACACCTTC
. | TRBD1 | TRBJ2-7 | TRBV5-1 | CASKGQGQYEQYF | TGCGCCAGCAAGGGACAGGGGCAGTACGAGCAGTACTTC
. | . | TRBJ1-5 | TRBV6-5 | CASTDPGASQPQHF | TGTGCCAGCACCGACCCAGGGGCGAGTCAGCCCCAGCATTTT
. | TRBD2 | TRBJ2-3 | TRBV10-3 | CAISESGSSGGPDTQYF | TGTGCCATCAGTGAGTCGGGGTCTAGCGGGGGACCAGATACGCAGTATTTT
once | . | TRBJ2-1 | TRBV6-6 | CASSYSIQVYYNEQFF | TGTGCCAGCAGTTACTCGATCCAGGTGTATTACAATGAGCAGTTCTTC
few | TRBD1 | TRBJ2-7 | TRBV5-5 | CASSPRGQGVYEQYF | TGTGCCAGCAGCCCGAGGGGACAGGGCGTCTACGAGCAGTACTTC
. | . | TRBJ1-3 | TRBV2 | CASSLDRISGNTIYF | TGTGCCAGCAGCCTTGACAGGATCTCTGGAAACACCATATATTTT
. | . | TRBJ2-3 | TRBV21-1 | CASSKSEVAETDTQYF | TGTGCCAGCAGCAAATCGGAAGTAGCGGAGACAGATACGCAGTATTTT
. | . | TRBJ2-1 | TRBV4-1 | CASSHLYNEQFF | TGCGCCAGCAGCCACCTCTACAATGAGCAGTTCTTC
. | TRBD1 | TRBJ1-5 | TRBV27 | CASSFWTGGGNQPQHF | TGTGCCAGCAGTTTTTGGACAGGGGGGGGGAATCAGCCCCAGCATTTT
. | TRBD2 | TRBJ2-3 | TRBV2 | CASRGLAAKDTDTQYF | TGTGCCAGCAGGGGACTAGCCGCGAAGGATACAGATACGCAGTATTTT
many | TRBD1 | TRBJ1-2 | TRBV27 | CASSLSGGTGHYGYTF | TGTGCCAGCAGTTTATCGGGCGGGACAGGGCACTATGGCTACACCTTC
. | . | TRBJ1-2 | TRBV6-6 | CASSFSQGRPPTGYTF | TGTGCCAGCAGTTTCAGTCAGGGTCGTCCCCCGACTGGCTACACCTTC
. | . | TRBJ1-2 | TRBV11-3 | CASSLIGQGYGYTF | TGTGCCAGCAGCTTGATAGGGCAGGGCTATGGCTACACCTTC
. | . | TRBJ2-3 | TRBV19 | CASSIDGASTDTQYF | TGTGCCAGTAGTATAGACGGAGCTAGCACAGATACGCAGTATTTT
once | TRBD1 | TRBJ2-7 | TRBV2 | CASSGPDRGDSYEQYF | TGTGCCAGCTCTGGACCGGACAGGGGAGACTCCTACGAGCAGTACTTC
. | TRBD1 | TRBJ1-2 | TRBV7-2 | CASSSGTGGYANYGYTF | TGTGCCAGCAGCTCCGGGACAGGGGGCTATGCTAACTATGGCTACACCTTC